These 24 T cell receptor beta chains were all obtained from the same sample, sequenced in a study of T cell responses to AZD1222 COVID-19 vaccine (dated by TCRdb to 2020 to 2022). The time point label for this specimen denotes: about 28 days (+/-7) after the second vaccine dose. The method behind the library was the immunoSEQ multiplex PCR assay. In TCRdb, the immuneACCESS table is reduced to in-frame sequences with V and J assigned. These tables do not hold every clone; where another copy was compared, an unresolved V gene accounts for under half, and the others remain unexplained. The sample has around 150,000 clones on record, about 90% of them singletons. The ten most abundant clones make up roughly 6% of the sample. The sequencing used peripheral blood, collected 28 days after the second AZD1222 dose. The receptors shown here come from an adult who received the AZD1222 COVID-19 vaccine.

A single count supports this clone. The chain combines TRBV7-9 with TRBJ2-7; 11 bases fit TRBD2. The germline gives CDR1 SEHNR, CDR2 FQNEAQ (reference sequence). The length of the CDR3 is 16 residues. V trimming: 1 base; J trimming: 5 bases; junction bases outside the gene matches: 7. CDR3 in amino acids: CASSLVQTSGKHEQYF. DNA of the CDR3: TGTGCCAGCAGCTTAGTACAGACTAGCGGGAAACACGAGCAGTACTTC.

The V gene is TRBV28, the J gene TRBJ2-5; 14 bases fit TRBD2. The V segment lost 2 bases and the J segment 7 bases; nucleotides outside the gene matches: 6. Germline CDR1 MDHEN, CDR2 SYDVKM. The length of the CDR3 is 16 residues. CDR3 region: CASSLGLAGGLGTQYF. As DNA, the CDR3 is TGTGCCAGCAGTTTAGGACTAGCGGGGGGATTAGGGACCCAGTACTTC.

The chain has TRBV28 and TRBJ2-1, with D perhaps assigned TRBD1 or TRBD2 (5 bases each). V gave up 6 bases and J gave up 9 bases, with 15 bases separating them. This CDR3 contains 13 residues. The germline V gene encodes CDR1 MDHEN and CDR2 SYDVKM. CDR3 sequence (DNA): TGTGCCAGCAGGAGGGACCCCCAGGGTGAGCAGTTCTTC. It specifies CASRRDPQGEQFF. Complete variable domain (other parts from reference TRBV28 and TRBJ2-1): DVKVTQSSRYLVKRTGEKVFLECVQDMDHENMFWYRQDPGLGLRLIYFSYDVKMKEKGDIPEGYSVSREKKERFSLILESASTNQTSMYLCASRRDPQGEQFFGPGTRLTVL.

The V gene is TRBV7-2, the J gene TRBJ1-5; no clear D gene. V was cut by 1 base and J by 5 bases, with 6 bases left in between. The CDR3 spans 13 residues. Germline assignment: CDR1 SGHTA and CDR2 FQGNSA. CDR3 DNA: TGTGCCAGCAGCTTAGGCCATGATCAGCCCCAGCATTTT. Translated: CASSLGHDQPQHF.

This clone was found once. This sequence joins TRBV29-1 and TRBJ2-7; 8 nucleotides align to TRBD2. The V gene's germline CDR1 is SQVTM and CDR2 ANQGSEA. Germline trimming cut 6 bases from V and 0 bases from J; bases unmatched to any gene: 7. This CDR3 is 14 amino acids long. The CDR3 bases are TGCAGCGTCGGGGTAGCGGGAACCTCCTACGAGCAGTACTTC. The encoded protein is CSVGVAGTSYEQYF.

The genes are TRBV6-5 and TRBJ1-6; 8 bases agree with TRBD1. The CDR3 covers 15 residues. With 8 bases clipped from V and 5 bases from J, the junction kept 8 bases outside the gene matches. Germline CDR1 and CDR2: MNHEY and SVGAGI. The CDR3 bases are TGTGCCAGCCTTCGGACAGGGTCACATAATTCACCCCTCCACTTT. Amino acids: CASLRTGSHNSPLHF.

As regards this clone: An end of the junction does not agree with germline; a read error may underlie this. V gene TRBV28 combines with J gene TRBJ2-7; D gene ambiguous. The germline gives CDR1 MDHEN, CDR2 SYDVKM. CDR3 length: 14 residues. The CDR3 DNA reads TGTGCCAGCAGTTTATACCCAATTCAGCCCTCGGTTATCTTC. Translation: CASSLYPIQPSVIF.

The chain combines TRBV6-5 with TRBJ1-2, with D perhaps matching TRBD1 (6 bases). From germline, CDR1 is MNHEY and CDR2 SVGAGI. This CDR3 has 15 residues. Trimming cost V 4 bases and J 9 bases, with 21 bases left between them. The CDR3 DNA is TGTGCCAGCAGTTCGGCGGGGGGCGGCCTAAACCGCTACACCTTC. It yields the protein CASSSAGGGLNRYTF.

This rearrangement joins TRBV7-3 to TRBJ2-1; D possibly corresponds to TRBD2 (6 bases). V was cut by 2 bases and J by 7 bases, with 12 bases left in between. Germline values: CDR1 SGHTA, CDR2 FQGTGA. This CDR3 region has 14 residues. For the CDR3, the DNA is TGTGCCAGCAGCTTAGCCGGAGGGTCAAATGAGCAGTTCTTC. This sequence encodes CASSLAGGSNEQFF. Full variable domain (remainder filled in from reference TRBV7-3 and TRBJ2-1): GAGVSQTPSNKVTEKGKYVELRCDPISGHTALYWYRQSLGQGPEFLIYFQGTGAADDSGLPNDRFFAVRPEGSVSTLKIQRTERGDSAVYLCASSLAGGSNEQFFGPGTRLTVL.

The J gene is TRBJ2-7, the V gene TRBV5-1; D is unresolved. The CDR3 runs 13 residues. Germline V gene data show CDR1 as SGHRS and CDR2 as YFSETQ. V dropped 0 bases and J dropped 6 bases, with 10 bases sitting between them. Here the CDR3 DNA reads TGCGCCAGCAGCTTGGACTCGGGTTTCGAGCAGTACTTC. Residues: CASSLDSGFEQYF.

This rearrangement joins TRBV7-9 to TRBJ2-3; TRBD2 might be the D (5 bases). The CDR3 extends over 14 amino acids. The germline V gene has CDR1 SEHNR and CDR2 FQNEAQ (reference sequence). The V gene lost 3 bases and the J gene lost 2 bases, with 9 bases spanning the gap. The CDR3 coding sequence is TGTGCCAGCAGCTTGGAGGACTCCACAGATACGCAGTATTTT. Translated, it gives CASSLEDSTDTQYF.

In nucleotides, the CDR3 is TGTGCCAGCAGCTTAGGGACAACCCCCTACGAGCAGTACTTC. Its translation is CASSLGTTPYEQYF. This chain joins TRBV7-8 and TRBJ2-7; tentative D call: TRBD1 (5 bases). V lost 1 base and J 2 bases, leaving 9 bases between the germline ends. The CDR3 is 14 amino acids. In germline, CDR1 is SGHVS, CDR2 FQNEAQ.

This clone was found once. This CDR3 is CASSSPGQGSNYGYTF. CDR3 nucleotide sequence: TGTGCCAGTAGTTCTCCGGGACAGGGATCTAACTATGGCTACACCTTC. The rearrangement joins TRBV19 to TRBJ1-2, with 9 positions matching TRBD1. CDR1 is LNHDA, CDR2 SQIVND, per germline (reference sequence). The CDR3 runs 16 residues. V dropped 5 bases and J dropped 0; count of bases not matched to a gene: 7.

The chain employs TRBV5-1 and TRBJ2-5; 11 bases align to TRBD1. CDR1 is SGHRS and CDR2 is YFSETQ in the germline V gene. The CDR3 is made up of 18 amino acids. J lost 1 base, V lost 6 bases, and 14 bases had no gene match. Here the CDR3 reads CASIRRTGGSRSQETQYF. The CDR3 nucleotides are TGCGCCAGCATTAGAAGGACAGGGGGCTCGAGGTCCCAAGAGACCCAGTACTTC.

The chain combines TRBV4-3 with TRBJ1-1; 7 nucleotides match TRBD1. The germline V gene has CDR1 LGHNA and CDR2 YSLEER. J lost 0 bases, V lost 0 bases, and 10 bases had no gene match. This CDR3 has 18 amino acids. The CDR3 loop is CASSQERQGTTMNTEAFF. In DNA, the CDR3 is TGCGCCAGCAGCCAAGAGAGACAGGGAACGACCATGAACACTGAAGCTTTCTTT.

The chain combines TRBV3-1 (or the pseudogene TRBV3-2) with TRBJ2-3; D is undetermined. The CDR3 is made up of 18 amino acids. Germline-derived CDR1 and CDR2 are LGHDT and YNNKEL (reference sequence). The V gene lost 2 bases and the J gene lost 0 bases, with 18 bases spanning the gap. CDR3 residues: CASSQRTWSGASTDTQYF. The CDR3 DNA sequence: TGTGCCAGCAGCCAAAGAACCTGGTCCGGCGCTAGCACAGATACGCAGTATTTT.

The CDR3 region is CASSPSKLAVVSYTF. The CDR3 DNA is TGTGCCAGCAGCCCATCCAAGTTGGCCGTCGTGAGCTACACCTTC. This chain connects TRBV2 to TRBJ1-2; D unresolved. Germline-derived CDR1 and CDR2 are SNHLY and FYNNEI. Trimming removed 6 bases at V and 9 bases at J, with 23 bases between. The CDR3 runs to 15 residues.

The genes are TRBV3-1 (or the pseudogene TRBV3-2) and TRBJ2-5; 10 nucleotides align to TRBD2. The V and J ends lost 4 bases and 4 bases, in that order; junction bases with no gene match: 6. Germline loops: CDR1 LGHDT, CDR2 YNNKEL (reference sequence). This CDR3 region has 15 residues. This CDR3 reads CASSPSGRRAETQYF. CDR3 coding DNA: TGTGCCAGCAGCCCTAGCGGGAGACGTGCAGAGACCCAGTACTTC.

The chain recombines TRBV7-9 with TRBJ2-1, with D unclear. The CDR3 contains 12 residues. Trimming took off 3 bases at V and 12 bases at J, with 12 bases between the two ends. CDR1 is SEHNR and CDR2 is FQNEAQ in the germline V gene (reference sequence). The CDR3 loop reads CASSFEAYVQFF. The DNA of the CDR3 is TGTGCCAGCAGCTTCGAGGCCTACGTGCAGTTCTTC.

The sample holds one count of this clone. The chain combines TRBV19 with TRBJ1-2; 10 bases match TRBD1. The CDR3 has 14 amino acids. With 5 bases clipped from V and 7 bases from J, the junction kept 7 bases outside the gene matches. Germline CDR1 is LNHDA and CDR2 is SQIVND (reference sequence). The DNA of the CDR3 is TGTGCCAGTAGTGCGGGACAGGGGATCACTGGCTACACCTTC. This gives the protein CASSAGQGITGYTF. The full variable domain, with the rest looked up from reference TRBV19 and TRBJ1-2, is DGGITQSPKYLFRKEGQNVTLSCEQNLNHDAMYWYRQDPGQGLRLIYYSQIVNDFQKGDIAEGYSVSREKKESFPLTVTSAQKNPTAFYLCASSAGQGITGYTFGSGTRLTVV.

The CDR3 bases are TGTGCCAGCAGCCAAGATACCCCCTTGCGGACAAGCACAGATACGCAGTATTTT. As protein: CASSQDTPLRTSTDTQYF. V is TRBV3-1 (or the pseudogene TRBV3-2) and J is TRBJ2-3; tentative D call: TRBD1 (5 bases). CDR1 and CDR2 from the germline V gene are LGHDT and YNNKEL (reference sequence). The CDR3 is 18 amino acids. Trimming removed 0 bases from V and 0 bases from J, with 16 bases in between.

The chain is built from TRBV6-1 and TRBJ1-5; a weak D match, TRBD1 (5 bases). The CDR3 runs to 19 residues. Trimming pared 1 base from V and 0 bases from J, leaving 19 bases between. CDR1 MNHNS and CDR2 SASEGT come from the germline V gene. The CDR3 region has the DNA TGTGCCAGCAGTGAAGGGGTACTGGGACTTTTACATAGCAATCAGCCCCAGCATTTT. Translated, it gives CASSEGVLGLLHSNQPQHF.

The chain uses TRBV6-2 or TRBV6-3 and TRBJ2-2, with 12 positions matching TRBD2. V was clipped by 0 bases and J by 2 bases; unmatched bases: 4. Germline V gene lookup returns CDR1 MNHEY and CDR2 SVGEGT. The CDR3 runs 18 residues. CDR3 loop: CASSYSMTSGRNTGELFF. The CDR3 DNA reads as TGTGCCAGCAGTTACTCGATGACTAGCGGGAGAAACACCGGGGAGCTGTTTTTT.

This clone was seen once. This chain's CDR3 is CATSDKRTGLGGYGYTF. CDR3 bases: TGTGCCACCAGTGACAAGAGGACAGGGTTAGGGGGCTATGGCTACACCTTC. The chain employs TRBV24-1 and TRBJ1-2, with 8 bases aligning to TRBD1. V shed 4 bases, J shed 4 bases, and the junction held 13 bases outside the gene matches. Germline V lookup: CDR1 KGHDR, CDR2 SFDVKD. CDR3 length: 17 residues.